A single sample is the source of the 25 T cell receptor beta chains below, sequenced in a study of shared clonotypes between healthy human individuals. Measured with immunoSEQ multiplex PCR; TCRdb has only the in-frame clones, and not every one. This table holds around 330,000 clones, around two thirds found once. Sequencing used memory CD4+ T cells sorted from blood. Noted subset: CD45RA-negative fraction. All receptors derive from a young man in good health.

Regarding this clone: One end of the junction fails to match germline, which may point to a read error. For the CDR3, the DNA is TGTGCCGGGAGTGTACGTAACGCGGGGAGTCGTGGCTACACCTTC. This translates into CAGSVRNAGSRGYTF. The chain carries TRBV30 and TRBJ1-2; no clear D gene. CDR1 and CDR2 (germline): GTSNPN, SVGIG (reference sequence). This CDR3 is 15 amino acids long.

This chain connects TRBV29-1 to TRBJ2-6; D is perhaps TRBD1 (6 bases). CDR3 size: 14 residues. V shed 3 bases and J shed 2 bases, with 8 bases lying between them. Looked up from germline, CDR1 is SQVTM and CDR2 is ANQGSEA. For the CDR3, the DNA is TGCAGCGTTGAGAAGGGGGCTGGGGCCAACGTCCTGACTTTC. It yields the protein CSVEKGAGANVLTF.

This chain joins TRBV27 and TRBJ2-3, with 11 positions matching TRBD2. J was trimmed by 3 bases and V by 3 bases; bases with no gene match: 14. This CDR3 is 19 amino acids long. The germline gives CDR1 MNHEY, CDR2 SMNVEV (reference sequence). The CDR3 DNA sequence: TGTGCCAGCAGTTTTACTCGGCTAGCGGGAGGCACGGGTACAGATACGCAGTATTTT. Protein: CASSFTRLAGGTGTDTQYF.

The chain recombines TRBV20-1 with TRBJ2-7, with D perhaps assigned TRBD1 or TRBD2 (5 bases each). The CDR3 runs 11 residues. Between the trimmed V and J ends, which lost 1 base and 6 bases, there was a span of 7 bases. Germline V CDR1 and CDR2: DFQATT, SNEGSKA (reference sequence). The CDR3 DNA reads as TGCAGTGCTAGAGGGGACGGCGAGCAGTACTTC. Translated, it gives CSARGDGEQYF.

This clone was detected only once. The chain couples TRBV6-5 to TRBJ2-7, with 7 positions matching TRBD2. The CDR3 length is 14 residues. Germline trimming cut 8 bases from V and 6 bases from J; bases unmatched to any gene: 13. Germline V CDR1 and CDR2: MNHEY, SVGAGI. The CDR3 DNA reads TGTGCCAGCCGCAGGGCGGGAGTTACCGCCGAGCAGTACTTC. This gives the protein CASRRAGVTAEQYF.

This clone was detected only a few times. Other DNA sequences of this sample code for an identical CDR3. V and J are TRBV18 and TRBJ2-7; D is uncertain. Germline V gene data show CDR1 as KGHSH and CDR2 as LQKENI. V was clipped by 3 bases and J by 3 bases, with 3 bases between them. The CDR3 totals 11 residues. The CDR3 is CASSPDYEQYF. As DNA, the CDR3 is TGTGCCAGCTCACCGGACTACGAGCAGTACTTC.

The chain has TRBV7-9 and TRBJ2-6; D remains unclear. Trimming cost V 6 bases and J 10 bases, with 13 bases left between them. This CDR3 comprises 13 residues. Germline values: CDR1 SEHNR, CDR2 FQNEAQ (reference sequence). CDR3 coding DNA: TGTGCCAGCAGGGGTTTCGGTTTGAACGTCCTGACTTTC. As protein: CASRGFGLNVLTF.

The chain has TRBV4-3 and TRBJ2-5; no clear D. The germline V gene encodes CDR1 LGHNA and CDR2 YSLEER. The V and J ends lost 0 bases and 5 bases respectively, with 13 bases between them. The CDR3 runs to 15 residues. CDR3: CASSQEGRTRETQYF. The CDR3 coding sequence is TGCGCCAGCAGCCAAGAGGGTAGAACGAGGGAGACCCAGTACTTC.

The chain has TRBV5-1 and TRBJ2-5; no definite D call. The V gene lost 0 bases and the J gene lost 0 bases, with 12 bases spanning the gap. Germline CDR1 SGHRS, CDR2 YFSETQ. The CDR3 totals 16 residues. CDR3 sequence reads: CASSLGWAENQETQYF. Written as DNA, the CDR3 is TGCGCCAGCAGCTTGGGTTGGGCGGAGAACCAAGAGACCCAGTACTTC.

The chain combines TRBV25-1 with TRBJ2-7; 8 bases match TRBD2. The CDR3 sequence is 14 residues long. V dropped 3 bases and J dropped 7; count of bases not matched to a gene: 8. The V gene's germline CDR1 is MGHDK and CDR2 SYGVNS. The CDR3 DNA follows: TGTGCCAGCAGTGACGCGGGGGGTCCCGGGGAGCAGTACTTC. Its translation: CASSDAGGPGEQYF.

A few counts support this clone. This chain uses TRBV28 with TRBJ2-7, with 8 bases identical to TRBD2. The CDR3 covers 15 residues. Germline CDR1 MDHEN, CDR2 SYDVKM. V lost 7 bases to trimming and J lost 6 bases; unmatched junction nucleotides: 14. The CDR3 nucleotides read TGTGCCAGCAAGCCGACCGGGACTAGGAGGGCCGAGCAGTACTTC. It yields the protein CASKPTGTRRAEQYF. The variable domain in full, with the rest retrieved from reference TRBV28 and TRBJ2-7, is DVKVTQSSRYLVKRTGEKVFLECVQDMDHENMFWYRQDPGLGLRLIYFSYDVKMKEKGDIPEGYSVSREKKERFSLILESASTNQTSMYLCASKPTGTRRAEQYFGPGTRLTVT.

The chain employs TRBV5-4 and TRBJ2-2, with D uncertain. The CDR3 is 15 residues long. Trimming pared 1 base from V and 1 base from J, leaving 8 bases between. Germline V CDR1 and CDR2: SGHNT, YYREEE (reference sequence). The CDR3 is CASSLSPWNTGELFF. CDR3 bases: TGTGCCAGCAGCTTGAGTCCTTGGAACACCGGGGAGCTGTTTTTT.

This chain connects TRBV9 to TRBJ2-1; 7 nucleotides match TRBD2. Germline V gene lookup returns CDR1 SGDLS and CDR2 YYNGEE. The CDR3 runs 13 residues. V dropped 6 bases and J dropped 6; count of bases not matched to a gene: 6. CDR3: CASNELASNEQFF. CDR3 DNA: TGTGCCAGCAATGAACTAGCGAGCAATGAGCAGTTCTTC.

This rearrangement joins TRBV27 to TRBJ2-5, with 9 bases identical to TRBD1. The germline gives CDR1 MNHEY, CDR2 SMNVEV (reference sequence). J lost 5 bases, V lost 3 bases, and 4 bases had no gene match. The CDR3 has 14 amino acids. CDR3 sequence reads: CASSLGTGHETQYF. CDR3 nucleotide sequence: TGTGCCAGCAGTTTGGGGACAGGGCATGAGACCCAGTACTTC.

A few counts support this clone. The V gene is TRBV7-2, the J gene TRBJ2-5; perhaps D is TRBD1 or TRBD2 (7 bases each). This CDR3 comprises 15 residues. The V gene's germline CDR1 is SGHTA and CDR2 FQGNSA. V was cut by 5 bases and J by 5 bases, with 18 bases left in between. CDR3 loop: CASSQGGAAPETQYF. The CDR3, as DNA: TGTGCCAGCAGCCAGGGGGGGGCAGCACCGGAGACCCAGTACTTC. Using reference TRBV7-2 and TRBJ2-5 for the parts outside the CDR3, the full variable domain is GAGVSQSPSNKVTEKGKDVELRCDPISGHTALYWYRQSLGQGLEFLIYFQGNSAPDKSGLPSDRFSAERTGGSVSTLTIQRTQQEDSAVYLCASSQGGAAPETQYFGPGTRLLVL.

This clone was counted once. The CDR3 loop reads CASSGNYGYTF. The CDR3 coding sequence is TGTGCCAGCTCAGGGAACTATGGCTACACCTTC. The V gene is TRBV18, the J gene TRBJ1-2; D not resolved. Trimming stripped 5 bases from V and 2 bases from J, with 3 bases between. CDR1 is KGHSH, CDR2 LQKENI, per germline. This CDR3 comprises 11 residues.

The chain is built from TRBV7-2 and TRBJ2-1; D call uncertain. Per the germline V gene, CDR1 is SGHTA and CDR2 is FQGNSA. V was clipped by 6 bases and J by 0 bases, with 12 bases between them. This CDR3 region has 15 residues. The CDR3 bases are TGTGCCAGCAGTGAAGTAACGAGCTCCTACAATGAGCAGTTCTTC. Its protein product is CASSEVTSSYNEQFF. Using reference TRBV7-2 and TRBJ2-1 for the parts outside the CDR3, the full variable domain is GAGVSQSPSNKVTEKGKDVELRCDPISGHTALYWYRQSLGQGLEFLIYFQGNSAPDKSGLPSDRFSAERTGGSVSTLTIQRTQQEDSAVYLCASSEVTSSYNEQFFGPGTRLTVL.

The rearrangement uses TRBV4-3 and TRBJ2-5, with 14 bases that match TRBD2. CDR3 length: 20 amino acids. CDR1 is LGHNA, CDR2 YSLEER, per germline. V gave up 3 bases and J gave up 1 base; unmatched junction bases: 13. The CDR3 sequence: CASSHPRGGLAGVGQETQYF. CDR3 in DNA: TGCGCCAGCAGCCATCCGCGGGGGGGACTAGCGGGAGTTGGCCAAGAGACCCAGTACTTC.

The V and J genes are TRBV5-4 and TRBJ2-7; TRBD2 agrees at 11 bases. The germline gives CDR1 SGHNT, CDR2 YYREEE (reference sequence). CDR3 length equals 15 residues. The J segment lost 7 bases and the V segment lost 0 bases, leaving 6 bases of the junction unmatched. DNA of the CDR3: TGTGCCAGCAGCTTGGAGGGACTAGCGGTTCAGGAGCAGTACTTC. It specifies CASSLEGLAVQEQYF.

The CDR3 DNA reads as TGTGCCAGCAGCAAAGAGGACAGAGATAGCACAGATACGCAGTATTTT. Its protein is CASSKEDRDSTDTQYF. The V call is TRBV21-1, the J call TRBJ2-3; TRBD1, the table's D call, lacks a check against the DNA. TRBV21-1 has pseudogene status. This CDR3 has 16 residues.

V gene TRBV19 combines with J gene TRBJ2-1; TRBD1 is a possible D gene (6 bases). The CDR3 covers 17 residues. Germline values: CDR1 LNHDA, CDR2 SQIVND (reference sequence). V dropped 6 bases and J dropped 8 bases, with 26 bases sitting between them. The CDR3 DNA reads as TGTGCCAGTAGCCCCGTGGTTTTGGTGGGACAAAACTATGAGCAGTTCTTC. It codes for CASSPVVLVGQNYEQFF.

This rearrangement joins TRBV7-9 to TRBJ2-1, with 7 positions matching TRBD1. The V gene's germline CDR1 is SEHNR and CDR2 FQNEAQ (reference sequence). With 5 bases clipped from V and 7 bases from J, the junction kept 8 bases outside the gene matches. CDR3 length: 14 amino acids. The CDR3 nucleotides are TGTGCCAGCAGCCCTAGGGGACAGAATAATGAGCAGTTCTTC. Translating it yields CASSPRGQNNEQFF.

V gene TRBV6-5 combines with J gene TRBJ1-4; D call uncertain. CDR1 and CDR2 (germline): MNHEY, SVGAGI. Between the trimmed V and J ends, which lost 0 bases and 8 bases, there was a span of 16 bases. This CDR3 has 16 residues. The CDR3 DNA sequence: TGTGCCAGCAGTTACTCAGGCCCGGTGGCTAGGGAAAAACTGTTTTTT. Translation gives CASSYSGPVAREKLFF.

J is TRBJ2-3 and V is TRBV5-4; D is ambiguous. Trimming pared 0 bases from V and 1 base from J, leaving 9 bases between. This CDR3 is built from 15 residues. CDR1 and CDR2 from the germline V gene are SGHNT and YYREEE (reference sequence). CDR3 in DNA: TGTGCCAGCAGCTTGGAGGGTATAGGCACAGATACGCAGTATTTT. Residues: CASSLEGIGTDTQYF.

V is TRBV18 and J is TRBJ2-2; no reliable D call. Germline CDR1 KGHSH, CDR2 LQKENI. V was clipped by 3 bases and J by 5 bases, with 13 bases between them. This CDR3 region has 15 residues. The CDR3 coding sequence is TGTGCCAGCTCACCCGACGGGCCCACGACCGGGGAGCTGTTTTTT. Translation gives CASSPDGPTTGELFF.